This passage covers 18 T cell receptor beta chains from one sample sequenced in a study of blood T cells in healthy people across ages. The authors ran a second PCR of roughly 6 to 12 cycles using a sample-barcoded 5' primer and a J-beta primer mix. TCRdb re-called the 5' RACE reads with MiXCR, one entry per CDR3 protein. Counted here are approximately 760,000 distinct CDR3 sequences, 20% to 25% occurring once; the ten biggest clones make up 9.4%. The same sample was also used in a study of T cells of mothers and their children.

Sequenced material: blood. These receptors were obtained from a boy aged 5-17 years in good health.

This clonotype was seen only a few times. The V and J genes are TRBV6-5 and TRBJ2-3, with D perhaps TRBD1 or TRBD2 (5 bases each). Germline CDR1 and CDR2: MNHEY and SVGAGI. V dropped 3 bases and J dropped 1 base, with 17 bases sitting between them. This CDR3 has 17 residues. CDR3 bases: TGTGCCAGCAGTTATCTTGCCCCGGGGACGCGCACAGATACGCAGTATTTT. Translation gives CASSYLAPGTRTDTQYF.

This chain joins TRBV11-2 and TRBJ1-1; D gene uncertain. V dropped 0 bases and J dropped 7 bases, with 9 bases sitting between them. CDR1 is SGHAT and CDR2 is FQNNGV in the germline V gene. The CDR3 sequence is 13 residues long. CDR3 nucleotide sequence: TGTGCCAGCAGCTTAGATAGGCCCAGTGAAGCTTTCTTT. Protein sequence: CASSLDRPSEAFF. Full variable domain (remainder filled in from reference TRBV11-2 and TRBJ1-1): EAGVAQSPRYKIIEKRQSVAFWCNPISGHATLYWYQQILGQGPKLLIQFQNNGVVDDSQLPKDRFSAERLKGVDSTLKIQPAKLEDSAVYLCASSLDRPSEAFFGQGTRLTVV.

The CDR3 sequence is CASSQSLRLSVYEQYF. CDR3 sequence (DNA): TGCGCCAGCAGCCAATCCCTAAGACTATCGGTCTACGAGCAGTACTTC. This chain links TRBV4-1 with TRBJ2-7, with a weak D call TRBD2 (5 bases). The V end was cut by 2 bases, the J end by 3 bases, with 17 bases between. The germline V gene encodes CDR1 MGHRA and CDR2 YSYEKL. This CDR3 has 16 residues.

The rearrangement joins TRBV11-2 to TRBJ2-1, with 7 positions matching TRBD1. Germline assignment: CDR1 SGHAT and CDR2 FQNNGV. This CDR3 region has 14 residues. The V gene end was trimmed by 7 bases and the J gene end by 5 bases; junction bases not matched to a gene: 8. CDR3 in amino acids: CASTRDRLNNEQFF. The CDR3 coding sequence is TGTGCCAGCACCCGGGACAGACTAAACAATGAGCAGTTCTTC.

The sample holds a few counts of this clonotype. As DNA, the CDR3 is TGTGCCAGGACGGTCGCCCTGGGGGAAAAACTGTTTTTT. Its protein product is CARTVALGEKLFF. The chain uses TRBV25-1 and TRBJ1-4; D is ambiguous. The CDR3 is 13 residues long. V dropped 9 bases and J dropped 8 bases, with 16 bases sitting between them. Germline values: CDR1 MGHDK, CDR2 SYGVNS.

This sequence joins TRBV5-1 and TRBJ2-7; perhaps TRBD1 as D (5 bases). Germline V lookup: CDR1 SGHRS, CDR2 YFSETQ. The V and J ends lost 0 bases and 6 bases respectively, with 13 bases between them. The CDR3 is made up of 14 amino acids. The CDR3 coding sequence is TGCGCCAGCAGCTTGGTTCGCAGGGCCTCCGAGCAGTACTTC. Protein product: CASSLVRRASEQYF.

A single count supports this clonotype. CDR3 DNA: TGCGCCAGCAGCCAAGAATTTCCTAGCGGGCCGCTTGGGCAGTTCTTC. Amino acid sequence: CASSQEFPSGPLGQFF. This sequence joins TRBV4-3 and TRBJ2-1, with 8 bases fitting TRBD2. The CDR3 runs to 16 residues. Per germline, CDR1 LGHNA and CDR2 YSLEER. The junction had 13 bases not matched to a gene; V was cut back by 0 bases and J by 12 bases.

This chain joins TRBV20-1 and TRBJ2-7, with D possibly matching TRBD1 (6 bases). This CDR3 has 14 residues. Germline values: CDR1 DFQATT, CDR2 SNEGSKA (reference sequence). The CDR3 spells CSYLNPGDLSEQYF. DNA of the CDR3: TGCAGCTATCTAAACCCAGGGGACCTTAGCGAGCAGTACTTC.

This rearrangement joins TRBV28 to TRBJ1-6; D remains ambiguous. The CDR3 covers 16 residues. Trimming cost V 1 base and J 0 bases, with 7 bases left between them. The germline V gene encodes CDR1 MDHEN and CDR2 SYDVKM. CDR3 protein: CASSLYGSSYNSPLHF. CDR3 sequence (DNA): TGTGCCAGCAGTTTATACGGTAGCTCCTATAATTCACCCCTCCACTTT.

This chain joins TRBV12-3 or TRBV12-4 and TRBJ2-3; 11 nucleotides match TRBD2. J lost 0 bases, V lost 3 bases, and 5 bases had no gene match. The CDR3 length is 17 residues. The CDR3 sequence: CASSFPTSGDSTDTQYF. The DNA for the CDR3 is TGTGCCAGCAGTTTTCCGACTAGCGGGGACAGCACAGATACGCAGTATTTT.

The chain employs TRBV6-2 or TRBV6-3 and TRBJ2-5; no definite D call. V was pared by 7 bases and J by 4 bases, with 19 bases between. The CDR3 is made up of 15 amino acids. Germline V CDR1 and CDR2: MNHEY, SVGEGT. CDR3 amino acids: CASNRRDKKRETQYF. The CDR3 DNA reads TGTGCCAGCAACCGGAGAGACAAGAAGAGAGAGACCCAGTACTTC.

The V call is TRBV12-5, the J call TRBJ2-5; D gene ambiguous. This CDR3 is 14 amino acids long. CDR1 LGHNT and CDR2 FRNRAP come from the germline V gene. V was pared by 3 bases and J by 3 bases, with 11 bases between. DNA of the CDR3: TGTGCTAGTGGTTTCCTTGGCGAGGAAGAGACCCAGTACTTC. Encoded protein: CASGFLGEEETQYF. Full variable domain (rest looked up from reference TRBV12-5 and TRBJ2-5): DARVTQTPRHKVTEMGQEVTMRCQPILGHNTVFWYRQTMMQGLELLAYFRNRAPLDDSGMPKDRFSAEMPDATLATLKIQPSEPRDSAVYFCASGFLGEEETQYFGPGTRLLVL.

V gene TRBV20-1 combines with J gene TRBJ2-1, with TRBD1 matching over 7 bases. The J call is uncertain, as TRBJ2-5 better fits the DNA end. The CDR3 contains 14 residues. CDR1 is DFQATT, CDR2 SNEGSKA, per germline (reference sequence). Written as DNA, the CDR3 is TGCAGTGCTAGAGGGGACAGTTATAGCGAGACCCAGTACTTC. Its protein is CSARGDSYSETQYF.

The chain couples TRBV4-3 to TRBJ2-3; 13 bases fit TRBD2. The CDR3 runs 18 residues. The trim removed 4 bases at V and 2 bases at J, leaving 9 bases unmatched. CDR1 is LGHNA and CDR2 is YSLEER in the germline V gene. The CDR3 loop reads CASSPTGLAGLNTDTQYF. DNA of the CDR3: TGCGCCAGCAGCCCGACGGGACTAGCGGGGCTGAACACAGATACGCAGTATTTT.

This clonotype was seen a few times. The V and J genes are TRBV5-1 and TRBJ2-3, with D possibly called TRBD1 or TRBD2 (5 bases each). The CDR3 is 15 amino acids. Germline V gene data show CDR1 as SGHRS and CDR2 as YFSETQ. The V end lost 5 bases, the J end lost 6 bases, and 19 bases lay between the germline ends. The CDR3 nucleotides read TGCGCCAGCAGTCTCCGGGACCCGGATAGGGATACGCAGTATTTT. Its translation: CASSLRDPDRDTQYF.

This clonotype was seen a handful of times. The chain recombines TRBV6-1 with TRBJ1-3; D gene uncertain. Germline-derived CDR1 and CDR2 are MNHNS and SASEGT. V dropped 7 bases and J dropped 0 bases, with 10 bases sitting between them. This CDR3 is 14 amino acids long. CDR3 amino acids: CASKEPSSGNTIYF. CDR3 bases: TGTGCCAGCAAGGAGCCGAGCTCTGGAAACACCATATATTTT.

This clonotype showed up just a few times. The chain carries TRBV28 and TRBJ2-1, with D possibly matching TRBD1 (5 bases). Between the trimmed V and J ends, which lost 9 bases and 4 bases, there was a span of 22 bases. Germline values: CDR1 MDHEN, CDR2 SYDVKM. The CDR3 runs 16 residues. The DNA for the CDR3 is TGTGCCAGTAGACCCGAGCAGGGTATGAAGTACAATGAGCAGTTCTTC. This encodes CASRPEQGMKYNEQFF.

V usage is TRBV2 and J usage is TRBJ2-2; D may correspond to TRBD1 or TRBD2 (6 bases each). CDR1 is SNHLY and CDR2 is FYNNEI in the germline V gene. The V gene lost 8 bases and the J gene lost 4 bases, with 14 bases spanning the gap. CDR3 length: 14 residues. This CDR3 is CASSGGQGTGELFF. CDR3 in DNA: TGTGCCAGCTCTGGGGGGCAAGGCACCGGGGAGCTGTTTTTT.